A single sample gave rise to the 21 T cell receptor beta chains below, sequenced in a study (dated by TCRdb to 2015 to 2017). Libraries were prepared through 5' RACE. The reads were generated on an Illumina MiSeq. Clones were called with MiXCR by TCRdb after fastp trimmed the public reads at Q25, and only in-frame beta chains were retained. Entries that share a CDR3 protein sequence are merged under the most common genes and DNA. Present in this sample are under 15,000 distinct CDR3 sequences, roughly 51% of which were seen just once. Clones ranked in the top ten supply about 11% of the sample. Tregs were isolated as CD4+CD25+CD127-/low cells. Sequencing was carried out using tumor-infiltrating Tregs sorted from the breast tumor. The receptor source for this set is a female donor with breast cancer.

The J gene is TRBJ2-5, the V gene TRBV2, with D possibly TRBD2 on 6 matching bases. The CDR3 sequence is 12 residues long. Germline assignment: CDR1 SNHLY and CDR2 FYNNEI. Trimming stripped 8 bases from V and 2 bases from J, with 9 bases between. The CDR3 protein is CASRLGQETQYF. The CDR3 DNA sequence: TGTGCCAGCCGACTAGGGCAAGAGACCCAGTACTTC.

The chain uses TRBV7-2 and TRBJ2-7; 7 bases align to TRBD2. V trimming: 1 base; J trimming: 7 bases; junction bases outside the gene matches: 7. The CDR3 sequence is 14 residues long. Germline CDR1 reads SGHTA; CDR2 reads FQGNSA. The chain's CDR3 is CASSLGGGKAEQYV. The CDR3, as DNA: TGTGCCAGCAGCTTAGGGGGGGGGAAGGCGGAGCAGTACGTC.

V is TRBV7-8 and J is TRBJ1-1; 7 bases line up with TRBD1. Per the germline V gene, CDR1 is SGHVS and CDR2 is FQNEAQ. The CDR3 is made up of 14 amino acids. The trim removed 5 bases at V and 5 bases at J, leaving 8 bases unmatched. The CDR3 nucleotides are TGTGCCAGCAGCGTACGACAGGGTCGGACTGAAGCTTTCTTT. The encoded protein is CASSVRQGRTEAFF.

The gene calls are TRBV6-6 and TRBJ2-1; 8 nucleotides match TRBD2. The CDR3 spans 15 residues. J gave up 9 bases and V 6 bases, and 13 bases lay outside the gene matches. CDR1 and CDR2 from the germline V gene are MNHNY and SVGAGI (reference sequence). CDR3 protein: CASRPPYGTSSEQFF. In DNA form, the CDR3 reads TGTGCCAGCAGGCCACCCTACGGGACTAGTAGTGAGCAGTTCTTC.

The chain couples TRBV29-1 to TRBJ2-2; D uncertain. The germline CDR1 and CDR2 sequences are SQVTM and ANQGSEA. The ends were cut back, 3 bases at V and 6 bases at J, with 11 bases in the middle. CDR3 length equals 13 residues. The CDR3 is CSVEESMAGELFF. In DNA form, the CDR3 reads TGCAGCGTTGAGGAAAGCATGGCCGGGGAGCTGTTTTTT.

This clonotype came up once. V usage is TRBV4-1 and J usage is TRBJ2-2, with TRBD2 matching 12 bases. The CDR3 loop spans 17 amino acids. Germline V gene sequence: CDR1 MGHRA, CDR2 YSYEKL. The V segment lost 3 bases and the J segment 4 bases; nucleotides outside the gene matches: 6. The CDR3 coding sequence is TGCGCCAGCAGCCAGCAACTAGCGGGAGGTTTCACCGGGGAGCTGTTTTTT. This translates into CASSQQLAGGFTGELFF.

The chain employs TRBV6-6 and TRBJ1-3, with a possible D match to TRBD1 (5 bases). V was pared by 8 bases and J by 0 bases, with 14 bases between. Per the germline V gene, CDR1 is MNHNY and CDR2 is SVGAGI (reference sequence). This CDR3 spans 15 amino acids. The CDR3 loop is CASAREGSSGNTIYF. The CDR3 DNA reads as TGTGCCAGCGCCAGGGAGGGTAGCTCTGGAAACACCATATATTTT.

This rearrangement joins TRBV28 to TRBJ2-2; D not certain. With 3 bases removed from V and 8 bases from J, the gap between germline ends came to 7 bases. The CDR3 sequence is 12 residues long. CDR1 and CDR2 (germline): MDHEN, SYDVKM. CDR3 in DNA: TGTGCCAGCAGTTTTAAGAGGGGGGAGCTGTTTTTT. Amino acids: CASSFKRGELFF.

This chain joins TRBV7-6 and TRBJ2-7, with TRBD1 identical over 9 bases. This CDR3 contains 18 residues. Germline lookup yields CDR1 SGHVS and CDR2 FNYEAQ. V was pared by 5 bases and J by 0 bases, with 14 bases of the junction left unmatched. The CDR3, as DNA: TGTGCCAGCAGCCCCAAGTTTGGGGGGACAGGGAGCTCCTACGAGCAGTACTTC. The encoded protein is CASSPKFGGTGSSYEQYF.

J is TRBJ2-2 and V is TRBV20-1, with TRBD2 matching 7 bases. With 3 bases clipped from V and 4 bases from J, the junction kept 5 bases outside the gene matches. The CDR3 totals 14 residues. Germline V gene data show CDR1 as DFQATT and CDR2 as SNEGSKA (reference sequence). The CDR3 loop reads CSASDGGITGELFF. The CDR3 DNA sequence: TGCAGTGCTAGTGACGGGGGGATCACCGGGGAGCTGTTTTTT.

This sequence joins TRBV5-1 and TRBJ1-5; possibly TRBD1 for D (5 bases). CDR3 length: 15 amino acids. Germline V gene lookup returns CDR1 SGHRS and CDR2 YFSETQ. The germline V and J ends were trimmed by 4 bases and 5 bases, with 16 bases remaining between them. As DNA, the CDR3 is TGCGCCAGCAGCCTAGACGGGGACCGCGATCAGCCCCAGCATTTT. Protein product: CASSLDGDRDQPQHF.

This sequence joins TRBV11-3 and TRBJ2-7; D not certain. CDR1 and CDR2 from the germline V gene are SGHNT and YENEEA. The CDR3 totals 10 residues. CDR3 sequence (DNA): TGTGCCAGCAGCTTAGGGATGCGGAGCGTC. Protein: CASSLGMRSV.

V usage is TRBV20-1 and J usage is TRBJ2-3, with D unclear. Germline V gene lookup returns CDR1 DFQATT and CDR2 SNEGSKA (reference sequence). The CDR3 length is 15 residues. Trimming removed 3 bases from V and 0 bases from J, with 13 bases in between. CDR3 nucleotide sequence: TGCAGTGCTAGCGCTACTATCGCTAGCACAGATACGCAGTATTTT. It is translated as CSASATIASTDTQYF.

The chain combines TRBV27 with TRBJ2-5; D may be TRBD1 (5 bases). The CDR3 sequence is 13 residues long. Germline-derived CDR1 and CDR2 are MNHEY and SMNVEV (reference sequence). V was shortened by 2 bases and J by 5 bases, with 9 bases between the two germline ends. In nucleotides, the CDR3 is TGTGCCAGCAGTTTAGGGGCGTGGGAGACCCAGTACTTC. It translates to CASSLGAWETQYF.

The rearrangement links TRBV6-5 to TRBJ2-2, with 7 bases identical to TRBD1. Germline assignment: CDR1 MNHEY and CDR2 SVGAGI. The V segment lost 5 bases and the J segment 0 bases; nucleotides outside the gene matches: 6. This CDR3 contains 16 residues. This CDR3 reads CASSPADRANTGELFF. Written as DNA, the CDR3 is TGTGCCAGCAGTCCCGCAGACAGGGCGAACACCGGGGAGCTGTTTTTT.

The chain uses TRBV20-1 and TRBJ2-5; D tentatively fits TRBD1 or TRBD2 (6 bases each). Per germline, CDR1 DFQATT and CDR2 SNEGSKA (reference sequence). Trimming stripped 3 bases from V and 3 bases from J, with 8 bases between. This CDR3 has 12 residues. The CDR3 bases are TGCAGTGCTAGCGGGGGCAAAGAGACCCAGTACTTC. This codes for CSASGGKETQYF.

As for this clonotype: A read error may account for a junction end that differs from germline. The gene calls are TRBV6-5 and TRBJ1-1; a possible D gene is TRBD1 (5 bases). The CDR3 covers 13 residues. Germline CDR1 MNHEY, CDR2 SVGAGI. The CDR3 sequence is CASTSGLNAEAFF. The CDR3 nucleotides are TGTGCCAGCACCTCAGGGTTGAACGCTGAAGCTTTCTTT.

This clonotype appeared a single time. The chain couples TRBV12-3 or TRBV12-4 to TRBJ1-6; unclear D gene. V was clipped by 11 bases and J by 7 bases, with 15 bases between them. The CDR3 runs to 13 residues. CDR3 nucleotide sequence: TGTGCCTCTTCGGTCAGTCGGAATTCACCCCTCCACTTT. Translated, it gives CASSVSRNSPLHF.

This clonotype was observed a handful of times. The V and J genes are TRBV6-2 or TRBV6-3 and TRBJ2-3, with 9 bases matching TRBD2. V dropped 6 bases and J dropped 4; count of bases not matched to a gene: 11. This CDR3 has 16 amino acids. The germline V gene encodes CDR1 MNHEY and CDR2 SVGEGT. The CDR3 DNA reads as TGTGCCAGCAGACCCGGACTAGCGACTTGGGCAGATACGCAGTATTTT. Translating it yields CASRPGLATWADTQYF.

This clonotype was seen a handful of times. V usage is TRBV7-3 and J usage is TRBJ1-3; D not resolved. The CDR3 length is 13 residues. The V and J ends lost 6 bases and 4 bases respectively, with 10 bases between them. The germline gives CDR1 SGHTA, CDR2 FQGTGA. CDR3 nucleotide sequence: TGTGCCAGCAGTCGAACCAAGGGAAACACCATATATTTT. It specifies CASSRTKGNTIYF.

This clonotype came up a few times. The chain uses TRBV29-1 and TRBJ1-2; the D gene is possibly TRBD1 (5 bases). CDR1 is SQVTM and CDR2 is ANQGSEA in the germline V gene. Between the trimmed V and J ends, which lost 3 bases and 8 bases, there was a span of 10 bases. This CDR3 is 11 amino acids long. The CDR3 DNA reads as TGCAGCGTTGACGGGACGGGGGGCTACACCTTC. This codes for CSVDGTGGYTF.